This T cell receptor beta chain was profiled in a study of PD-1 blockade in classical Hodgkin lymphoma. Data came from immunoSEQ multiplex PCR; TCRdb stores just in-frame clones and leaves some out. The table shows 13,000 to 15,000 clones, with roughly 87% occurring only once. This CDR3 has 21 amino acids. V lost 7 bases, J lost 2 bases, and 22 bases stayed unmatched. Germline assignment: CDR1 LNHDA and CDR2 SQIVND (reference sequence). Every patient had relapsed following autologous stem cell transplantation, and cohorts differed in brentuximab vedotin exposure. The TCR sequence derives from a human donor with classical Hodgkin lymphoma. This rearrangement joins TRBV19 to TRBJ2-2, with 10 positions matching TRBD2. This specimen consisted of peripheral blood mononuclear cells (PBMCs), obtained at baseline. In DNA form, the CDR3 reads TGTGCCAGTATTTCACCCTCCGGAGTAGCGGGGGGTGTAGGTAACACCGGGGAGCTGTTTTTT. Protein: CASISPSGVAGGVGNTGELFF.